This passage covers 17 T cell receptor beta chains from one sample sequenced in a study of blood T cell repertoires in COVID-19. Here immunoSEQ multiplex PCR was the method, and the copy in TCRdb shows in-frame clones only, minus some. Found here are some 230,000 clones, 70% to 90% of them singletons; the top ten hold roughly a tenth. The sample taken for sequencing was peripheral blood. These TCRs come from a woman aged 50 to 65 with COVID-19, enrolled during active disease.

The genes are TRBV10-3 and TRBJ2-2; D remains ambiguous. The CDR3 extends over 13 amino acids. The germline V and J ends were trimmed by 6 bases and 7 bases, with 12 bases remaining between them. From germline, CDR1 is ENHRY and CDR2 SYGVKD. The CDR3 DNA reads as TGTGCCATCAGGCCGTCATCGGGCGGGGAGCTGTTTTTT. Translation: CAIRPSSGGELFF.

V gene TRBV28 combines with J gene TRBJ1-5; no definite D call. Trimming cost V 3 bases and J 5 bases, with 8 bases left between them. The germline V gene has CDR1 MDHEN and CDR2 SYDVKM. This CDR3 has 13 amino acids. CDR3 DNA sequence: TGTGCCAGCAGTTTTATAAGAGATCAGCCCCAGCATTTT. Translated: CASSFIRDQPQHF.

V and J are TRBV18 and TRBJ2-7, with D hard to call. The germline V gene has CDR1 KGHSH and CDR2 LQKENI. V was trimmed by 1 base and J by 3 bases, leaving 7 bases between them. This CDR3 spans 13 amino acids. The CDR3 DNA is TGTGCCAGCTCACCACGAAACAGCTACGAGCAGTACGTC. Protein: CASSPRNSYEQYV.

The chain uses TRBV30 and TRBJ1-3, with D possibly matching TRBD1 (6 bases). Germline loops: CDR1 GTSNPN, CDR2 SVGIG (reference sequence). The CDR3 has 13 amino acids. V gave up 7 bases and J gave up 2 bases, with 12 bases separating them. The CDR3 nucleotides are TGTGCCTCCTCCAGGGGAACTGGAAACACCATATATTTT. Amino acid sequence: CASSRGTGNTIYF. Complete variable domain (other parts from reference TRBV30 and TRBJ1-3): SQTIHQWPATLVQPVGSPLSLECTVEGTSNPNLYWYRQAAGRGLQLLFYSVGIGQISSEVPQNLSASRPQDRQFILSSKKLLLSDSGFYLCASSRGTGNTIYFGEGSWLTVV.

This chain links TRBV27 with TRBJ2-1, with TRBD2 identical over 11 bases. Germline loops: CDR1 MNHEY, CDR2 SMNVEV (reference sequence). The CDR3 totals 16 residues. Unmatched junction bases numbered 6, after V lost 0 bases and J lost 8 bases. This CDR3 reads CASSLSASGGHYEQFF. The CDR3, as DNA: TGTGCCAGCAGTTTATCGGCTAGCGGGGGGCACTATGAGCAGTTCTTC.

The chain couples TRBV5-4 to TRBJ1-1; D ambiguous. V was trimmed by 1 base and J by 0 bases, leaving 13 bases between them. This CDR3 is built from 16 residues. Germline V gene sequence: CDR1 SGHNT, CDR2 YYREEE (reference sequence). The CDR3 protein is CASSLRPASMNTEAFF. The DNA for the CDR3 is TGTGCCAGCAGCTTGCGGCCAGCTAGCATGAACACTGAAGCTTTCTTT. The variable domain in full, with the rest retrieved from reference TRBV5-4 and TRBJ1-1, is ETGVTQSPTHLIKTRGQQVTLRCSSQSGHNTVSWYQQALGQGPQFIFQYYREEENGRGNFPPRFSGLQFPNYSSELNVNALELDDSALYLCASSLRPASMNTEAFFGQGTRLTVV.

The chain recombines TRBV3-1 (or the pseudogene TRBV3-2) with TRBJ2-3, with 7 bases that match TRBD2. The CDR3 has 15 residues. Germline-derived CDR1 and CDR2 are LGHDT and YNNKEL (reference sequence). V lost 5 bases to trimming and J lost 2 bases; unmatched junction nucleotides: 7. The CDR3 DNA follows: TGTGCCAGCAGCAGGCCGGGGGGTACCACAGATACGCAGTATTTT. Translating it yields CASSRPGGTTDTQYF.

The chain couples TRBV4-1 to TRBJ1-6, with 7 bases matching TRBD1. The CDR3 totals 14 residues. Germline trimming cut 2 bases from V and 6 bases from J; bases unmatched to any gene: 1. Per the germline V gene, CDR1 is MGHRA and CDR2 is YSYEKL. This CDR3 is CASSQRTGNSPLHF. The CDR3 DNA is TGCGCCAGCAGCCAACGGACAGGTAATTCACCCCTCCACTTT.

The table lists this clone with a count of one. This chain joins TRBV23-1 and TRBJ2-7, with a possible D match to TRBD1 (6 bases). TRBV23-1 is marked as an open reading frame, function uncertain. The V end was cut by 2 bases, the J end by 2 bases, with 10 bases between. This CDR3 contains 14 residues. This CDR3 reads CASSQPGQPYEQYV. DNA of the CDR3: TGCGCCAGCAGTCAACCAGGACAGCCCTACGAGCAGTACGTC.

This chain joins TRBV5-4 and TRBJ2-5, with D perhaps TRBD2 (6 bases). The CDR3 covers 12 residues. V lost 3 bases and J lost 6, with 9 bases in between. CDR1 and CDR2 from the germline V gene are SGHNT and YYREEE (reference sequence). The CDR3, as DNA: TGTGCCAGCAGCTGGAGGGACCAGACCCAGTACTTC. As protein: CASSWRDQTQYF.

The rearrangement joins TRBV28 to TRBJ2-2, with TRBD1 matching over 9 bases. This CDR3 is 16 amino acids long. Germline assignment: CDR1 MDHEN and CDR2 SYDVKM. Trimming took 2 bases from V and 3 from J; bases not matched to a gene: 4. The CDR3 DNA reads TGTGCCAGCAGTTTAAACAGGGGGCCTTACACCGGGGAGCTGTTTTTT. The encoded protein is CASSLNRGPYTGELFF.

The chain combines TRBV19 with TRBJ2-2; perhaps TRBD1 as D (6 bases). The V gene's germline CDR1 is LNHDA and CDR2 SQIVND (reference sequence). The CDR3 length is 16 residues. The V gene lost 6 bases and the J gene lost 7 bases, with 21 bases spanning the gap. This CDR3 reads CASRGSRTVNDGELFF. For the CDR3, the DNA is TGTGCCAGTAGGGGTTCTAGGACAGTTAACGACGGGGAGCTGTTTTTT.

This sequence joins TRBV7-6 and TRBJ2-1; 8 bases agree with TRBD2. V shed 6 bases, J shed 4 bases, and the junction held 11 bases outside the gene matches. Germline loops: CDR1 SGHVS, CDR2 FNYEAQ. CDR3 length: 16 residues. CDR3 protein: CASRGIAGSNYNEQFF. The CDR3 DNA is TGTGCCAGCAGGGGGATAGCGGGGTCTAATTACAATGAGCAGTTCTTC.

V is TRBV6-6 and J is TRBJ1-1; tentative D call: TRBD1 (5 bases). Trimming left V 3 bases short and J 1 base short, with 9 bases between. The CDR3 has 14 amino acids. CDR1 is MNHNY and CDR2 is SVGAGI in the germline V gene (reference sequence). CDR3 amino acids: CASSYMTENTEAFF. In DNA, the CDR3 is TGTGCCAGCAGTTATATGACAGAGAACACTGAAGCTTTCTTT.

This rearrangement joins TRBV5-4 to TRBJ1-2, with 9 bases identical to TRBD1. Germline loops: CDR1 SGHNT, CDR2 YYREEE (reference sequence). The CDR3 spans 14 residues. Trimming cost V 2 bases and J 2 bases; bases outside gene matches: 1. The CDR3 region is CASSLGQGNYGYTF. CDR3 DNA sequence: TGTGCCAGCAGCTTAGGACAGGGGAACTATGGCTACACCTTC.

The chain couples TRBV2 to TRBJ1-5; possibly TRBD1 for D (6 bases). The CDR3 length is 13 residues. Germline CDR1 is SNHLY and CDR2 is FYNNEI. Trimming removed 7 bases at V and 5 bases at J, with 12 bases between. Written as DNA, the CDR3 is TGTGCCAGCAAGAGGGACACAGATCAGCCCCAGCATTTT. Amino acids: CASKRDTDQPQHF.

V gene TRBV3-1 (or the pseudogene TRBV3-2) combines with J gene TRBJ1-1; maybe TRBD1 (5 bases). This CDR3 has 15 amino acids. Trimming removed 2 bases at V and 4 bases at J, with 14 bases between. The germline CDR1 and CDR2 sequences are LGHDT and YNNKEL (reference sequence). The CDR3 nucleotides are TGTGCCAGCAGCCAAAAGGGGATCTTCGGCACTGAAGCTTTCTTT. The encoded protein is CASSQKGIFGTEAFF.